Shown below are 9 T cell receptor beta chains from a single sample sequenced in a study of shared clonotypes between healthy human individuals (dated by TCRdb to 2018 to 2021). The library came from the immunoSEQ multiplex PCR assay. Sourced from immuneACCESS, this table was stored by TCRdb with only in-frame sequences that have V and J called. A share of the clones is absent; for the studies checked, an unresolved V gene accounts for under half, and the remainder has no known explanation. The sample table holds approximately 320,000 clones, of which 80% to 90% were seen once. The top ten constitute 15% to 20% of the sample. The sample was memory CD8+ T cells sorted from blood. What this sample's cell subset or site label stands for: CD45RO+ cells pooled with CCR7-negative TemRA cells. The source of these receptors is a man aged 18 to 29 in good health.

The V call is TRBV28, the J call TRBJ2-3; TRBD2 matches at 10 bases. The junction had 9 bases not matched to a gene; V was cut back by 7 bases and J by 5 bases. Germline V gene lookup returns CDR1 MDHEN and CDR2 SYDVKM. The CDR3 has 15 amino acids. The CDR3 bases are TGTGCCAGCAAAGTAGCGGGGGGTCGAGGAGATACGCAGTATTTT. This gives the protein CASKVAGGRGDTQYF.

This clone was found once. CDR3 residues: CASSMMVAHRNTEAFF. CDR3 sequence (DNA): TGTGCCAGTAGTATGATGGTGGCCCATAGGAACACTGAAGCTTTCTTT. This chain connects TRBV19 to TRBJ1-1; D gene ambiguous. Germline CDR1 and CDR2: LNHDA and SQIVND (reference sequence). Trimming pared 3 bases from V and 1 base from J, leaving 15 bases between. This CDR3 is 16 amino acids long.

The V gene is TRBV2, the J gene TRBJ2-5; the D gene is possibly TRBD2 (6 bases). Germline V lookup: CDR1 SNHLY, CDR2 FYNNEI. This CDR3 spans 16 amino acids. Trimming stripped 6 bases from V and 2 bases from J, with 19 bases between. CDR3 sequence reads: CASSPLPDYIQETQYF. CDR3 DNA: TGTGCCAGCAGCCCCCTCCCGGACTACATACAAGAGACCCAGTACTTC.

The chain joins TRBV11-2 to TRBJ2-7; D is unclear. The CDR3 runs to 13 residues. Trimming removed 4 bases from V and 2 bases from J, with 9 bases in between. Germline V gives CDR1 SGHAT, CDR2 FQNNGV. The CDR3 spells CASSSLPAYEQYF. The CDR3 DNA is TGTGCCAGCAGCTCCCTCCCGGCCTACGAGCAGTACTTC. The full variable domain, rest sourced from reference TRBV11-2 and TRBJ2-7, is EAGVAQSPRYKIIEKRQSVAFWCNPISGHATLYWYQQILGQGPKLLIQFQNNGVVDDSQLPKDRFSAERLKGVDSTLKIQPAKLEDSAVYLCASSSLPAYEQYFGPGTRLTVT.

V usage is TRBV4-1 and J usage is TRBJ2-1, with 8 bases lining up with TRBD2. This CDR3 region has 16 residues. The germline V gene encodes CDR1 MGHRA and CDR2 YSYEKL. V shed 3 bases and J 0 bases; nucleotides not matched to a gene: 4. CDR3 DNA: TGCGCCAGCAGCCAGGAGGCGGGGGGCTCCTACAATGAGCAGTTCTTC. Encoded protein: CASSQEAGGSYNEQFF.

V is TRBV4-1 and J is TRBJ2-5, with no clear D. Per germline, CDR1 MGHRA and CDR2 YSYEKL. V was pared by 1 base and J by 7 bases, with 7 bases between. This CDR3 spans 12 amino acids. The CDR3, as DNA: TGCGCCAGCAGCCAAGGGGGTGGGACCCAGTACTTC. Residues: CASSQGGGTQYF.

CDR3 coding DNA: TGTGCCAGCAGTTACTCGAGAGCCCCTGGATATGGCTACACCTTC. Its translation: CASSYSRAPGYGYTF. The J gene is TRBJ1-2, the V gene TRBV6-6, with D unclear. Trimming took off 0 bases at V and 5 bases at J, with 13 bases between the two ends. CDR1 MNHNY and CDR2 SVGAGI come from the germline V gene (reference sequence). CDR3 length: 15 amino acids.

This chain connects TRBV19 to TRBJ1-1; possible D gene TRBD1, 5 bases. Trimming shortened V by 6 bases and J by 4 bases, and 18 bases separated the two germline ends. The CDR3 has 15 residues. Germline CDR1 LNHDA, CDR2 SQIVND (reference sequence). The CDR3 DNA reads TGTGCCAGTAGGGGACCGGCCCTCGGGAGCACTGAAGCTTTCTTT. Translated: CASRGPALGSTEAFF. The variable domain in full, with the rest retrieved from reference TRBV19 and TRBJ1-1, is DGGITQSPKYLFRKEGQNVTLSCEQNLNHDAMYWYRQDPGQGLRLIYYSQIVNDFQKGDIAEGYSVSREKKESFPLTVTSAQKNPTAFYLCASRGPALGSTEAFFGQGTRLTVV.

Here the CDR3 DNA reads TGCGCCAGCAGTGATGGCCGGCGGGGACCTTACGAGCAGTACTTC. This sequence encodes CASSDGRRGPYEQYF. This chain links TRBV10-1 with TRBJ2-7; D perhaps matches TRBD2 (6 bases). Trimming took 3 bases from V and 4 from J, leaving 16 bases between them. CDR3 size: 15 residues. Per the germline V gene, CDR1 is WNHNN and CDR2 is SYGVQD (reference sequence).